A single sample is the source of the 30 T cell receptor beta chains below, sequenced in a study of CD8+ T cells in alopecia areata. Isolated RNA was reverse transcribed into cDNA used as the sequencing template. Some clones are missing from TCRdb's copy, which holds only in-frame ones; the method was immunoSEQ multiplex PCR. Among about 100,000 clones listed, 58% were seen once. Sequenced material: NKG2D-low CD8+ T cells sorted from blood. The receptors come from a human donor with alopecia areata.

This chain joins TRBV9 and TRBJ2-6; 7 bases map to TRBD1. This CDR3 region has 18 residues. After removal of 0 bases from V and 2 bases from J, the junction contained 8 bases not matched to a gene. The germline CDR1 and CDR2 sequences are SGDLS and YYNGEE. CDR3 nucleotide sequence: TGTGCCAGCAGCGTAGAACAGGGGCGGCGGACTGGGGCCAACGTCCTGACTTTC. This encodes CASSVEQGRRTGANVLTF.

The chain links TRBV7-9 to TRBJ2-7; D possibly uses TRBD1 or TRBD2 (5 bases each). Germline V lookup: CDR1 SEHNR, CDR2 FQNEAQ (reference sequence). Trimming shortened V by 5 bases and J by 2 bases, and 16 bases separated the two germline ends. This CDR3 is built from 15 residues. CDR3 in amino acids: CASSHIGAATYEQYF. CDR3 DNA sequence: TGTGCCAGCAGCCACATCGGGGCAGCTACCTACGAGCAGTACTTC.

This sequence joins TRBV2 and TRBJ2-7; tentative D call: TRBD2 (5 bases). V was clipped by 2 bases and J by 2 bases, with 10 bases between them. From germline, CDR1 is SNHLY and CDR2 FYNNEI. CDR3 length equals 14 residues. For the CDR3, the DNA is TGTGCCAGCAGTGAATCCGGAGGCCCCTACGAGCAGTACTTC. Translated, it gives CASSESGGPYEQYF.

The V call is TRBV27, the J call TRBJ2-1, with D tentatively TRBD1 (6 bases). Between the trimmed V and J ends, which lost 2 bases and 10 bases, there was a span of 15 bases. The CDR3 covers 14 residues. The germline V gene encodes CDR1 MNHEY and CDR2 SMNVEV (reference sequence). The CDR3 loop reads CASSLARRQDEQFF. CDR3 nucleotides: TGTGCCAGCAGTTTAGCCCGACGACAGGACGAGCAGTTCTTC.

The chain uses TRBV19 and TRBJ2-1; 11 bases match TRBD2. Trimming cost V 5 bases and J 8 bases; bases outside gene matches: 14. Germline V CDR1 and CDR2: LNHDA, SQIVND (reference sequence). This CDR3 region has 17 residues. CDR3 sequence reads: CASSPKGLAEPGDEQFF. The DNA of the CDR3 is TGTGCCAGTAGTCCGAAGGGACTAGCGGAACCCGGGGATGAGCAGTTCTTC.

The chain is built from TRBV7-3 and TRBJ1-1; 11 bases are shared with TRBD1. The CDR3 sequence is 13 residues long. Germline trimming cut 4 bases from V and 5 bases from J; bases unmatched to any gene: 0. The germline V gene encodes CDR1 SGHTA and CDR2 FQGTGA. CDR3 DNA sequence: TGTGCCAGCAGCTGGGACAGGGGGACTGAAGCTTTCTTT. Its translation: CASSWDRGTEAFF.

DNA for the CDR3: TGTGCCATCAGTAGTCAGGGGACCCGCGGGTTGCCGGAAGCTTTCTTT. As protein: CAISSQGTRGLPEAFF. The V gene is TRBV10-3, the J gene TRBJ1-1; the D gene is possibly TRBD1 (6 bases). Germline V gene sequence: CDR1 ENHRY, CDR2 SYGVKD. Trimming took 5 bases from V and 8 from J, leaving 24 bases between them. This CDR3 has 16 amino acids.

The J gene is TRBJ2-7, the V gene TRBV30; unclear D gene. The CDR3 covers 11 residues. Deletions cut 5 bases from V and 2 bases from J, with 7 bases between. The germline gives CDR1 GTSNPN, CDR2 SVGIG (reference sequence). CDR3 protein: CAWGVTYEQYF. CDR3 in DNA: TGTGCCTGGGGAGTAACCTACGAGCAGTACTTC.

This clone occurred a few times. The rearrangement links TRBV10-3 to TRBJ2-3; D gene unclear. Germline V gene sequence: CDR1 ENHRY, CDR2 SYGVKD. The V end was cut by 10 bases, the J end by 6 bases, with 11 bases between. The length of the CDR3 is 11 residues. In DNA form, the CDR3 reads TGTGCCACCTACGGGCGGGATACGCAGTATTTT. Its protein product is CATYGRDTQYF.

The chain joins TRBV6-6 to TRBJ2-5, with a weak D call TRBD2 (6 bases). CDR1 and CDR2 from the germline V gene are MNHNY and SVGAGI (reference sequence). The CDR3 is made up of 15 amino acids. The V end lost 6 bases, the J end lost 5 bases, and 19 bases lay between the germline ends. In DNA form, the CDR3 reads TGTGCCAGCAGCCTAGCGCCGGGAGTTAGTGAGACCCAGTACTTC. The encoded protein is CASSLAPGVSETQYF.

The genes are TRBV6-6 and TRBJ2-1; 7 bases are a match to TRBD2. The CDR3 spans 15 residues. CDR1 and CDR2 (germline): MNHNY, SVGAGI (reference sequence). Trimming took 5 bases from V and 5 from J; bases not matched to a gene: 9. DNA for the CDR3: TGTGCCAGCAGTGATAACGTCGGGAGGCACAATGAGCAGTTCTTC. Its protein product is CASSDNVGRHNEQFF.

Details on this clone: A junction boundary mismatches the germline segment, possibly from a read error. The chain combines TRBV15 with TRBJ2-3; unclear D gene. The V gene's germline CDR1 is LNHNV and CDR2 YYDKDF (reference sequence). The CDR3 sequence is 13 residues long. The CDR3 coding sequence is TGTGCCACCAGCGGAGAGATGGGGGATACGCAGTATTTT. This encodes CATSGEMGDTQYF.

This clone has more than one count but fewer than ten. DNA of the CDR3: TGTGCCAGCAGCTTAGTCCCTGGGGGGTTTGAGGTGGCTTTCTTT. Residues: CASSLVPGGFEVAFF. The rearrangement joins TRBV7-6 to TRBJ1-1; weak D call: TRBD1 (5 bases). The CDR3 has 15 amino acids. Germline CDR1 is SGHVS and CDR2 is FNYEAQ. Trimming took off 1 base at V and 11 bases at J, with 20 bases between the two ends.

The CDR3, as DNA: TGTGCCAGCAGGAGGGGGGAGCAGTACTTC. Its protein is CASRRGEQYF. The chain is built from TRBV28 and TRBJ2-7; possibly TRBD1 for D (6 bases). The CDR3 totals 10 residues. The V end lost 6 bases, the J end lost 7 bases, and 7 bases lay between the germline ends. Per germline, CDR1 MDHEN and CDR2 SYDVKM.

V is TRBV4-1 and J is TRBJ2-1, with 7 nucleotides matching TRBD1. Germline values: CDR1 MGHRA, CDR2 YSYEKL. The ends lost 4 bases at V and 2 bases at J; junction bases unmatched: 5. The CDR3 sequence is 15 residues long. CDR3 loop: CASSPRDRAYNEQFF. Here the CDR3 DNA reads TGCGCCAGCAGCCCCCGGGACAGAGCCTACAATGAGCAGTTCTTC.

The chain couples TRBV11-2 to TRBJ2-7; 13 bases agree with TRBD2. CDR3 length equals 18 residues. Trimming at V came to 4 bases and at J to 0 bases, leaving 9 bases not matched to a gene. Germline CDR1 reads SGHAT; CDR2 reads FQNNGV. CDR3 sequence (DNA): TGTGCCAGCAGCTCACCGGGACTAGCGGGGCCCGGCTCCTACGAGCAGTACTTC. As protein: CASSSPGLAGPGSYEQYF.

The CDR3 coding sequence is TGTGCCAGCAGCTCTAGCGGTTGGAGCTCCTACGAGCAGTACTTC. This translates into CASSSSGWSSYEQYF. This sequence joins TRBV27 and TRBJ2-7; TRBD2 matches 7 bases. Trimming at V came to 6 bases and at J to 0 bases, leaving 8 bases not matched to a gene. This CDR3 is built from 15 residues. Germline values: CDR1 MNHEY, CDR2 SMNVEV (reference sequence).

This clone was seen only a few times. The chain joins TRBV29-1 to TRBJ2-7; D is unresolved. The CDR3 runs to 12 residues. Per the germline V gene, CDR1 is SQVTM and CDR2 is ANQGSEA. The V end was cut by 4 bases, the J end by 3 bases, with 10 bases between. CDR3 coding DNA: TGCAGCGTTGTTGGTGGGAACTACGAGCAGTACTTC. Protein product: CSVVGGNYEQYF.

As to this clone: Distinct nucleotide sequences in the sample also encode this CDR3. This chain links TRBV5-6 with TRBJ2-2; D is ambiguous. Between the trimmed V and J ends, which lost 2 bases and 5 bases, there was a span of 4 bases. The CDR3 consists of 12 residues. The germline CDR1 and CDR2 sequences are SGHDT and YYEEEE. The CDR3 reads CASSFGTGELFF. The CDR3 DNA reads TGTGCCAGCAGCTTTGGAACCGGGGAGCTGTTTTTT.

This clone has only a few counts. The chain joins TRBV5-6 to TRBJ2-1; the D gene is possibly TRBD1 (6 bases). CDR3 length equals 15 residues. Between the trimmed V and J ends, which lost 5 bases and 8 bases, there was a span of 20 bases. CDR1 SGHDT and CDR2 YYEEEE come from the germline V gene. DNA for the CDR3: TGTGCCAGCAGACTTTCACAGGGACCCCCGCATGAGCAGTTCTTC. This sequence encodes CASRLSQGPPHEQFF.

This chain joins TRBV30 and TRBJ2-1; the match to TRBD2 covers 15 bases. Unmatched junction bases numbered 2, after V lost 7 bases and J lost 4 bases. This CDR3 comprises 14 residues. Per germline, CDR1 GTSNPN and CDR2 SVGIG (reference sequence). The DNA for the CDR3 is TGTGCCTCCGGACTAGCGGGAGGGTACAATGAGCAGTTCTTC. This codes for CASGLAGGYNEQFF.

The chain is built from TRBV27 and TRBJ2-1; D might be TRBD1 or TRBD2, each matching 5 bases. Trimming stripped 5 bases from V and 6 bases from J, with 14 bases between. This CDR3 is 14 amino acids long. CDR1 is MNHEY, CDR2 SMNVEV, per germline (reference sequence). This chain's CDR3 is CASSPGARFNEQFF. The CDR3, as DNA: TGTGCCAGCAGTCCCGGGGCTAGGTTCAATGAGCAGTTCTTC.

This chain links TRBV13 with TRBJ2-7; TRBD1 matches at 7 bases. Germline CDR1 PRHDT, CDR2 FYEKMQ (reference sequence). The CDR3 sequence is 12 residues long. V trimming: 3 bases; J trimming: 5 bases; junction bases outside the gene matches: 1. The DNA for the CDR3 is TGTGCCAGCAGCTTGACAGGGAACGAGCAGTACTTC. Translation gives CASSLTGNEQYF.

The genes are TRBV7-9 and TRBJ2-7; either TRBD1 or TRBD2 may fit D (7 bases each). CDR3 size: 14 residues. Germline loops: CDR1 SEHNR, CDR2 FQNEAQ (reference sequence). V shed 5 bases and J shed 4 bases, with 15 bases lying between them. The CDR3 DNA follows: TGTGCCAGCAGCGCTGACAGGGAGGGGTACGAGCAGTACTTC. This codes for CASSADREGYEQYF.

The genes are TRBV11-2 and TRBJ2-7; D is possibly TRBD1 (6 bases). This CDR3 comprises 16 residues. Germline loops: CDR1 SGHAT, CDR2 FQNNGV. V gave up 7 bases and J gave up 4 bases, with 23 bases separating them. CDR3 DNA sequence: TGTGCCAGCACCTCGACGAGTCAGGGGCTTTTTTACGAGCAGTACTTC. As protein: CASTSTSQGLFYEQYF. The whole variable domain, remainder taken from reference TRBV11-2 and TRBJ2-7, is EAGVAQSPRYKIIEKRQSVAFWCNPISGHATLYWYQQILGQGPKLLIQFQNNGVVDDSQLPKDRFSAERLKGVDSTLKIQPAKLEDSAVYLCASTSTSQGLFYEQYFGPGTRLTVT.

J is TRBJ2-7 and V is TRBV27; 7 bases are shared with TRBD1. Germline V gene data show CDR1 as MNHEY and CDR2 as SMNVEV (reference sequence). V was clipped by 3 bases and J by 5 bases; unmatched bases: 4. This CDR3 region has 13 residues. The CDR3 sequence: CASSFSQGNEQYF. CDR3 DNA: TGTGCCAGCAGTTTTTCACAGGGGAACGAGCAGTACTTC.

The CDR3 coding sequence is TGTGCCAGCAGCTCCTACCCAATAGGGCGCTACGAGCAGTACTTC. Protein: CASSSYPIGRYEQYF. J is TRBJ2-7 and V is TRBV7-8; D unresolved. V was clipped by 4 bases and J by 3 bases, with 16 bases between them. Germline V gene lookup returns CDR1 SGHVS and CDR2 FQNEAQ. CDR3 length equals 15 residues.

The chain has TRBV27 and TRBJ2-7, with D unresolved. V dropped 5 bases and J dropped 5 bases, with 7 bases sitting between them. The CDR3 runs to 11 residues. Germline V CDR1 and CDR2: MNHEY, SMNVEV (reference sequence). The chain's CDR3 is CASSPGDEQYF. CDR3 in DNA: TGTGCCAGCAGTCCCGGCGACGAGCAGTACTTC.

This clone appeared a few times. J is TRBJ2-7 and V is TRBV4-1; no clear D. This CDR3 region has 15 residues. Germline CDR1 and CDR2: MGHRA and YSYEKL. V was pared by 0 bases and J by 2 bases, with 11 bases between. The CDR3 reads CASSQDLSVPYEQYF. CDR3 coding DNA: TGCGCCAGCAGCCAAGATCTTTCAGTACCCTACGAGCAGTACTTC.

The rearrangement links TRBV27 to TRBJ2-7; 11 positions agree with TRBD1. Trimming took 0 bases from V and 10 from J; bases not matched to a gene: 2. The CDR3 is made up of 13 amino acids. Germline V gene data show CDR1 as MNHEY and CDR2 as SMNVEV (reference sequence). The CDR3 loop reads CASSLSGQGDQYF. The CDR3 region has the DNA TGTGCCAGCAGTTTATCGGGACAGGGGGATCAGTACTTC.